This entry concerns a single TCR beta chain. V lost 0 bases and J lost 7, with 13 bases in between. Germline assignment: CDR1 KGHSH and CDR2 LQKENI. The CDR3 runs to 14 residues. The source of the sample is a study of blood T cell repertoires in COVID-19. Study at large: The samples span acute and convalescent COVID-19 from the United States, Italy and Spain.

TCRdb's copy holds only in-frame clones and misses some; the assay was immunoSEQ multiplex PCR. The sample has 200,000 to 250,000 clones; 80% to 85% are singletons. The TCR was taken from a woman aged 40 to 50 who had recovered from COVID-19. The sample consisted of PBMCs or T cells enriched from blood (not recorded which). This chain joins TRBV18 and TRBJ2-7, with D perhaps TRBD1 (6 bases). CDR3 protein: CASSPPINRDEQYF. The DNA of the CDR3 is TGTGCCAGCTCACCACCGATAAACAGGGATGAGCAGTACTTC.